Listed below are T cell receptor beta chains from one sample, sequenced in a study of blood T cell repertoires in COVID-19. Profiling relied on immunoSEQ multiplex PCR, and the TCRdb table lists in-frame clones only, not all of them. The sample holds approximately 90,000 clones, 89% seen once. The sequenced sample consisted of peripheral blood. The receptor source for this set is a woman in her seventies with acute or convalescent COVID-19. CDR3s include the opening cysteine and the closing phenylalanine or tryptophan. The order of the fields is J gene, V gene, D gene, clone size, CDR3 protein, CDR3 DNA. The D gene is left open where the match is weak. Clone size is not always given. Where it is, it says once, few, many or a class for expanded clones.

>TRBJ1-1|TRBV27|TRBD1|-
CASRQQGLVTEAFF
TGTGCCAGCAGACAACAGGGGTTGGTCACTGAAGCTTTCTTT
>TRBJ2-3|TRBV7-9|TRBD2|-
CASSSSPSGTSTDTQYF
TGTGCCAGCAGCTCCTCCCCTAGCGGTACTAGCACAGATACGCAGTATTTT
>TRBJ1-5|TRBV6-6|-|-
CASSYGGTLYNQPQHF
TGTGCCAGCAGTTACGGAGGAACTCTTTACAATCAGCCCCAGCATTTT
>TRBJ1-5|TRBV6-2/TRBV6-3|-|-
CASSYVGVSNQPQHF
TGTGCCAGCAGTTACGTTGGAGTTAGCAATCAGCCCCAGCATTTT
>TRBJ2-5|TRBV28|TRBD1|-
CASKGGGRQETQYF
TGTGCCAGCAAAGGGGGCGGGCGGCAAGAGACCCAGTACTTC
>TRBJ1-4|TRBV4-1|-|-
CASSRTPGGEKLFF
TGCGCCAGCAGCCGAACACCGGGGGGAGAAAAACTGTTTTTT
>TRBJ1-2|TRBV5-1|-|-
CASSLMAGNYGYTF
TGCGCCAGCAGCTTGATGGCAGGGAACTATGGCTACACCTTC
>TRBJ1-1|TRBV19|-|-
CASSIITALTNTEAFF
TGTGCCAGTAGTATAATAACAGCCCTGACGAACACTGAAGCTTTCTTT
>TRBJ1-1|TRBV12-5|-|-
CASGLTISNTEAFF
TGTGCTAGTGGTTTGACAATTTCGAACACTGAAGCTTTCTTT
>TRBJ1-2|TRBV2|TRBD1|-
CASNSDRDLYGYTF
TGTGCCAGCAATTCGGACAGGGACCTCTATGGCTACACCTTC
>TRBJ2-1|TRBV11-3|-|-
CASSKGTSDYNEQFF
TGTGCCAGCAGCAAAGGGACATCCGACTACAATGAGCAGTTCTTC
>TRBJ2-3|TRBV5-1|TRBD2|-
CASRPGLVVPDTQYF
TGCGCCAGCAGGCCGGGACTAGTGGTGCCAGATACGCAGTATTTT
>TRBJ1-3|TRBV28|-|-
CASTYPSGNTIYF
TGTGCCAGCACCTACCCTTCTGGAAACACCATATATTTT
>TRBJ2-5|TRBV30|-|once
CALAQGIQETQYF
TGTGCCTTAGCACAGGGAATCCAAGAGACCCAGTACTTC
>TRBJ2-1|TRBV14|-|-
CASSNPDINEQFF
TGTGCCAGCAGTAATCCGGACATCAATGAGCAGTTCTTC
>TRBJ1-2|TRBV29-1|TRBD1|-
CSVEDSGQALSLTF
TGCAGCGTTGAAGATTCGGGACAGGCCCTCTCTCTCACCTTC
>TRBJ1-4|TRBV7-2|-|once
CASSSWDTPNEKLFF
TGTGCCAGCAGCTCTTGGGACACCCCGAATGAAAAACTGTTTTTT